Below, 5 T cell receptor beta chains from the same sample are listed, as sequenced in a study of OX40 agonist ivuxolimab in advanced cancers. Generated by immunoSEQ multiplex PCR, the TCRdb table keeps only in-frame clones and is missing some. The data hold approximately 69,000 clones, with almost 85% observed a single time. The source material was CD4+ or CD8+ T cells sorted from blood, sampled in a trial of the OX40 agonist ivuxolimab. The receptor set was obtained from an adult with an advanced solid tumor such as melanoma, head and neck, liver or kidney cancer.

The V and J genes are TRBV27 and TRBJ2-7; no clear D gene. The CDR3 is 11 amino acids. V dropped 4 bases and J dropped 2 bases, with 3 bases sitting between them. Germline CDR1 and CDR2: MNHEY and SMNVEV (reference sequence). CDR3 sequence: CASSSAYEQYF. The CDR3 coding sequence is TGTGCCAGCAGTTCTGCCTACGAGCAGTACTTC.

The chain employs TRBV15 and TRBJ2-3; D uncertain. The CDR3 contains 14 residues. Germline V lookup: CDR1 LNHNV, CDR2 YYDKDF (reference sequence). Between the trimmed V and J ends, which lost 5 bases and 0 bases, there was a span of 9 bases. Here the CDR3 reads CATSDRYSTDTQYF. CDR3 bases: TGTGCCACCAGCGATCGCTATAGCACAGATACGCAGTATTTT.

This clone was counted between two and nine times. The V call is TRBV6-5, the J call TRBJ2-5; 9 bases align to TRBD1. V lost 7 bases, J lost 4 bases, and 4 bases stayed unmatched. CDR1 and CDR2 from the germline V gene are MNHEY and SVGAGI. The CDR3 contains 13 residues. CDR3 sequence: CASTRQGGETQYF. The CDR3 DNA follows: TGTGCCAGCACTCGACAGGGGGGAGAGACCCAGTACTTC.

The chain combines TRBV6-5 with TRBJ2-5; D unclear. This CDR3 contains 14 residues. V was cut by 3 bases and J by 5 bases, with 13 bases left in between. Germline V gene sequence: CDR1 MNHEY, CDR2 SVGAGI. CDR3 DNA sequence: TGTGCCAGCAGTTATTCCTCAGCGAGTGAGACCCAGTACTTC. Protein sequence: CASSYSSASETQYF.

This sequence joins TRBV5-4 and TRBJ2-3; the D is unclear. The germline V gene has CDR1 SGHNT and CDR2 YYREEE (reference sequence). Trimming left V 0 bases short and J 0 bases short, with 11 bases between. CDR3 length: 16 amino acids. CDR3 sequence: CASSLAELRSTDTQYF. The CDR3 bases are TGTGCCAGCAGCTTGGCAGAATTACGAAGCACAGATACGCAGTATTTT.